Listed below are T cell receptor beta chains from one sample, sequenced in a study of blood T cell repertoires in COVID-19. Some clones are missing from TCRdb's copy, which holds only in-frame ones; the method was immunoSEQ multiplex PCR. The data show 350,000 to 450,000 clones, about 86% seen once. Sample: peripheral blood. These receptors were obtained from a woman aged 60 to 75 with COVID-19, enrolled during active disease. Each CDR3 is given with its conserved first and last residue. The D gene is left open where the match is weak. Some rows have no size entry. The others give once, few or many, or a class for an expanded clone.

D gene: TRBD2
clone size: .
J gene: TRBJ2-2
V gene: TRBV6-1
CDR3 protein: CASSKDGTSGITNTGELFF
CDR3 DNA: TGTGCCAGCAGTAAAGATGGGACTAGCGGGATTACGAACACCGGGGAGCTGTTTTTT

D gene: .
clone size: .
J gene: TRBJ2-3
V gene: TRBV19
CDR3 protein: CASNGRLSTDTQYF
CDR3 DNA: TGTGCCAGTAACGGGAGACTAAGCACAGATACGCAGTATTTT

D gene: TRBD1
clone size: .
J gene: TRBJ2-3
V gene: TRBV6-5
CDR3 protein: CASSYGTGAQYF
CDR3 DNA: TGTGCCAGCAGTTACGGTACAGGGGCCCAGTATTTT

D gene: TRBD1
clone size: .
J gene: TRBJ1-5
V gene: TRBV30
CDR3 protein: CAWNRGSNQPQHF
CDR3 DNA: TGTGCCTGGAACAGGGGGTCAAATCAGCCCCAGCATTTT

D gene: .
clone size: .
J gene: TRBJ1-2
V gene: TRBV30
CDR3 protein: CAWSLPSEGYTF
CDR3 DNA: TGTGCCTGGAGCCTCCCCTCTGAGGGCTACACCTTC

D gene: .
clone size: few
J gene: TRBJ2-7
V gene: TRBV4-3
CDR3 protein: CASSQAKSAISYEQYF
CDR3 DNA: TGCGCCAGCAGCCAAGCTAAGAGCGCAATCTCCTACGAGCAGTACTTC

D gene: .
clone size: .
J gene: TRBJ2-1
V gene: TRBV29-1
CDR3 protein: CSAPVGGPSEQFF
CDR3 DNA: TGCAGCGCCCCAGTCGGGGGGCCTAGTGAGCAGTTCTTC

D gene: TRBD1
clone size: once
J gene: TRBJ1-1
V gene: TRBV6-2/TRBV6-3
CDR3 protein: CASRYRGRDTEAFF
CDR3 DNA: TGTGCCAGCAGGTACAGGGGGCGCGACACTGAAGCTTTCTTT

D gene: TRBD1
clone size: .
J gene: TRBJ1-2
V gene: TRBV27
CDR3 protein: CASSPDRGRVYGYTF
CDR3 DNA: TGTGCCAGCAGTCCAGACAGGGGGCGCGTCTATGGCTACACCTTC

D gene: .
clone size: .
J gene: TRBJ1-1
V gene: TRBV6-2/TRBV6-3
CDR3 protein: CASSLQGNTEAFF
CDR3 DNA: TGTGCCAGCAGTTTACAGGGGAACACTGAAGCTTTCTTT

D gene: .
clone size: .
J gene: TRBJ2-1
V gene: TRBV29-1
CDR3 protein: CSVEDSLRASVGEQFF
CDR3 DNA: TGCAGCGTTGAAGATTCCTTGCGCGCTAGCGTGGGTGAGCAGTTCTTC

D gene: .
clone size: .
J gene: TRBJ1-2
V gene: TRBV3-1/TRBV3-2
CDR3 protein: CASSQGDGRVSGYTF
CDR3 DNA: TGTGCCAGCAGCCAAGGGGATGGCAGGGTAAGCGGCTACACCTTC

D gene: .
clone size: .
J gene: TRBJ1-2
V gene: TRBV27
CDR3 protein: CASSQGSRSYTF
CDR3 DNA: TGTGCCAGCAGTCAAGGATCTAGGAGCTACACCTTC